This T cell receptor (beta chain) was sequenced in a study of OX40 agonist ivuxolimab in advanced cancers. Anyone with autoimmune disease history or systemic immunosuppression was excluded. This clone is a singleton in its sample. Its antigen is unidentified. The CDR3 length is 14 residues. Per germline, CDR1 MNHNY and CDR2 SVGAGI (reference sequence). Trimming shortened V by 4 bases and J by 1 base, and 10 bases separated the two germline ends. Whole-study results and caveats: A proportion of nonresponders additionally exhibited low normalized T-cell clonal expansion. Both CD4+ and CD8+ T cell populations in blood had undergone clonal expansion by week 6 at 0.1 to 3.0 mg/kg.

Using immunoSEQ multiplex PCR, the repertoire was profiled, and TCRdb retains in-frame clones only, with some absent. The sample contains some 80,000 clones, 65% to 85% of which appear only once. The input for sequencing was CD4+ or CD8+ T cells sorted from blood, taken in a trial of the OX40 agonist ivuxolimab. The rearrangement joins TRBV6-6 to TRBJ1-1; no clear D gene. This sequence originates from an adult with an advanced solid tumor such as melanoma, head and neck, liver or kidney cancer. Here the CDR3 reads CASSLRVGNTEAFF. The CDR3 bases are TGTGCCAGCAGTTTGCGAGTTGGGAACACTGAAGCTTTCTTT.